The clone carrying this T cell receptor (beta chain) was picked up a small number of times. Its cognate antigen is unknown. Whether given at about 4 or about 12 weeks, second doses were pooled. The sample belongs to a study of T cell responses to AZD1222 COVID-19 vaccine. Study results and limitations: There were mostly white British donors and more females than males, and clonal diversity was possibly underestimated.

Repertoires were generated with immunoSEQ multiplex PCR, while TCRdb's copy carries only in-frame clones and drops some. Of some 150,000 clones in the sample, roughly 90% were seen once. This TCR was recovered from an adult who received the AZD1222 COVID-19 vaccine. Sequences were derived from peripheral blood, sampled 28 days after the second AZD1222 dose.

The CDR3 coding sequence is TGTGCCAGCAGCTTAGGTTCGGTCACCGGAGATGGCTACACCTTC. Its protein is CASSLGSVTGDGYTF. This chain uses TRBV7-9 with TRBJ1-2; unclear D gene. Trimming cost V 1 base and J 6 bases, with 15 bases left between them. CDR1 and CDR2 from the germline V gene are SEHNR and FQNEAQ (reference sequence). The CDR3 runs 15 residues.